The 29 T cell receptor beta chains given below trace back to one sample, sequenced in a study of glioma-infiltrating T cells. Amplification of TCR alpha and beta CDR3 regions from RNA used iRepertoire nested multiplex PCR. TCRdb re-analysed the multiplex PCR reads in MiXCR, keeping a single row per CDR3 protein. Of under 150,000 distinct CDR3 sequences detected, 39% appear once; the ten largest clones hold more than 15%. The sequenced sample was glioma tissue, nonneoplastic brain tissue, or PBMCs (not recorded which). The origin of the receptors is a human donor with low-grade glioma or glioblastoma, undergoing nonglioma brain surgery, or in good health (not recorded which).

This clonotype was counted a few times. The chain carries TRBV18 and TRBJ1-2; TRBD1 is a possible D gene (6 bases). Germline values: CDR1 KGHSH, CDR2 LQKENI. The CDR3 runs 15 residues. Deletions cut 5 bases from V and 5 bases from J, with 18 bases between. CDR3 nucleotide sequence: TGTGCCAGCTCAGCCAACAAGGGGGTTCTTTATGGCTACACCTTC. Translation: CASSANKGVLYGYTF.

CDR3 sequence: CASSSPLAGDVNEQFF. CDR3 DNA: TGTGCCAGCAGCTCCCCCCTAGCGGGAGATGTAAATGAGCAGTTCTTC. V usage is TRBV6-1 and J usage is TRBJ2-1; 10 bases map to TRBD2. Germline trimming cut 6 bases from V and 7 bases from J; bases unmatched to any gene: 12. This CDR3 spans 16 amino acids. In germline, CDR1 is MNHNS, CDR2 SASEGT.

This clonotype occurred a few times. The chain joins TRBV7-2 to TRBJ2-3, with D possibly matching TRBD2 (6 bases). Germline CDR1 is SGHTA and CDR2 is FQGNSA. The CDR3 consists of 16 residues. V was clipped by 5 bases and J by 2 bases, with 17 bases between them. The CDR3 nucleotides read TGTGCCAGCAGCGCAAGGGACTGGGAAAACACAGATACGCAGTATTTT. Translating it yields CASSARDWENTDTQYF.

This clonotype was observed a single time. The chain joins TRBV4-1 to TRBJ2-5; 8 bases agree with TRBD2. Losses at the gene ends were 0 bases for V and 4 bases for J; bases not matched to a gene: 4. The CDR3 spans 15 residues. Germline assignment: CDR1 MGHRA and CDR2 YSYEKL. CDR3 coding DNA: TGCGCCAGCAGCCAAGACCGGCTAGCGGGAGAGACCCAGTACTTC. This codes for CASSQDRLAGETQYF.

V usage is TRBV27 and J usage is TRBJ2-7; TRBD1 is a possible D gene (6 bases). V dropped 5 bases and J dropped 7 bases, with 15 bases sitting between them. This CDR3 has 13 amino acids. Germline values: CDR1 MNHEY, CDR2 SMNVEV (reference sequence). The CDR3 protein is CASSTHTRGEQYF. CDR3 in DNA: TGTGCCAGCAGTACCCACACAAGGGGGGAGCAGTACTTC.

This clonotype has a count of ten or more. The chain employs TRBV6-1 and TRBJ2-1; D may be TRBD1 or TRBD2 (5 bases each). CDR3 length equals 12 residues. With 5 bases removed from V and 13 bases from J, the gap between germline ends came to 15 bases. Germline CDR1 is MNHNS and CDR2 is SASEGT. Here the CDR3 reads CASSNNDWDQFF. Written as DNA, the CDR3 is TGTGCCAGCAGTAACAACGACTGGGACCAGTTCTTC.

The rearrangement uses TRBV4-1 and TRBJ1-1, with TRBD1 matching 9 bases. The CDR3 runs to 15 residues. With V trimmed by 2 bases and J by 1 base, 2 bases remained unmatched. Germline V gives CDR1 MGHRA, CDR2 YSYEKL. The CDR3 sequence: CASSQHRGQNTEAFF. CDR3 coding DNA: TGCGCCAGCAGCCAACACAGGGGGCAGAACACTGAAGCTTTCTTT.

The chain employs TRBV6-2 or TRBV6-3 and TRBJ2-1, with D maybe TRBD2 (6 bases). The CDR3 is 15 amino acids. The germline CDR1 and CDR2 sequences are MNHEY and SVGEGT. The ends were cut back, 7 bases at V and 2 bases at J, with 15 bases in the middle. CDR3 nucleotide sequence: TGTGCCAGCACCCAAGACAGCGGGCCCTACAATGAGCAGTTCTTC. Protein product: CASTQDSGPYNEQFF.

In its sample, this clonotype was seen a few times. This chain links TRBV7-2 with TRBJ2-3, with 7 nucleotides matching TRBD1. Germline trimming cut 3 bases from V and 5 bases from J; bases unmatched to any gene: 5. Per the germline V gene, CDR1 is SGHTA and CDR2 is FQGNSA. The CDR3 length is 14 residues. CDR3: CASSFQGGVDTQYF. The CDR3 nucleotides are TGTGCCAGCAGCTTTCAAGGGGGCGTAGATACGCAGTATTTT.

The chain has TRBV7-2 and TRBJ1-6; D may be TRBD1 (5 bases). Trimming removed 1 base from V and 10 bases from J, with 11 bases in between. CDR1 SGHTA and CDR2 FQGNSA come from the germline V gene. CDR3 length equals 14 residues. The CDR3 protein is CASSLEGYGSPLHF. Written as DNA, the CDR3 is TGTGCCAGCAGCTTAGAGGGGTATGGATCACCCCTCCACTTT.

The chain joins TRBV2 to TRBJ2-5; a weak D match, TRBD1 (6 bases). Germline V gene sequence: CDR1 SNHLY, CDR2 FYNNEI. The CDR3 has 14 residues. Trimming pared 4 bases from V and 2 bases from J, leaving 11 bases between. The CDR3 nucleotides are TGTGCCAGCAGTGTACTAGGACAGCAAGAGACCCAGTACTTC. Protein: CASSVLGQQETQYF.

This clonotype was detected only a few times. The chain couples TRBV20-1 to TRBJ2-5; D is undetermined. Deletions cut 6 bases from V and 5 bases from J, with 19 bases between. The CDR3 sequence is 14 residues long. Germline V gene sequence: CDR1 DFQATT, CDR2 SNEGSKA (reference sequence). The CDR3 is CSAPPGFTEETQYF. CDR3 sequence (DNA): TGCAGTGCCCCTCCCGGGTTTACCGAGGAGACCCAGTACTTC.

The chain joins TRBV28 to TRBJ2-1; perhaps TRBD1 as D (6 bases). The germline V gene has CDR1 MDHEN and CDR2 SYDVKM. Trimming stripped 4 bases from V and 7 bases from J, with 17 bases between. The CDR3 consists of 15 residues. This CDR3 reads CASSSPSGGKNEQFF. The DNA of the CDR3 is TGTGCCAGCAGTTCCCCCAGTGGGGGCAAGAATGAGCAGTTCTTC. Filled out from reference TRBV28 and TRBJ2-1, the complete variable domain reads DVKVTQSSRYLVKRTGEKVFLECVQDMDHENMFWYRQDPGLGLRLIYFSYDVKMKEKGDIPEGYSVSREKKERFSLILESASTNQTSMYLCASSSPSGGKNEQFFGPGTRLTVL.

This clonotype was picked up a small number of times. V usage is TRBV6-1 and J usage is TRBJ2-7; 7 nucleotides align to TRBD2. The CDR3 consists of 15 residues. The germline gives CDR1 MNHNS, CDR2 SASEGT. V trimming: 6 bases; J trimming: 5 bases; junction bases outside the gene matches: 13. Here the CDR3 DNA reads TGTGCCAGCAGCGCCAATACGGGGGGTAGGGACGAGCAGTACTTC. The encoded protein is CASSANTGGRDEQYF.

This clonotype was counted at least ten times. The J gene is TRBJ1-1, the V gene TRBV20-1, with 7 bases matching TRBD1. CDR3 length: 15 residues. The V segment lost 6 bases and the J segment 0 bases; nucleotides outside the gene matches: 10. CDR1 DFQATT and CDR2 SNEGSKA come from the germline V gene (reference sequence). The CDR3: CSAKGQILMNTEAFF. Here the CDR3 DNA reads TGCAGTGCCAAGGGACAGATTTTAATGAACACTGAAGCTTTCTTT.

Only a few counts were recorded for this clonotype. This chain uses TRBV12-3 or TRBV12-4 with TRBJ2-5; D may be TRBD1 (6 bases). Between the trimmed V and J ends, which lost 6 bases and 0 bases, there was a span of 11 bases. CDR3 length: 14 amino acids. In DNA, the CDR3 is TGTGCCAGCAGAAGACAGGTCTACCAAGAGACCCAGTACTTC. Its protein is CASRRQVYQETQYF.

The rearrangement uses TRBV7-6 and TRBJ2-1; D not certain. V shed 4 bases and J shed 6 bases, with 10 bases lying between them. The CDR3 has 13 residues. Germline assignment: CDR1 SGHVS and CDR2 FNYEAQ. This CDR3 is CASSSWSSNEQFF. The DNA of the CDR3 is TGTGCCAGCAGCTCTTGGAGCAGCAATGAGCAGTTCTTC.

The rearrangement joins TRBV4-1 to TRBJ2-2, with 8 bases identical to TRBD1. This CDR3 is 15 amino acids long. Unmatched junction bases numbered 7, after V lost 6 bases and J lost 4 bases. In germline, CDR1 is MGHRA, CDR2 YSYEKL. Here the CDR3 DNA reads TGCGCCAGCAGTCGAGGACAGGGACCCACCGGGGAGCTGTTTTTT. Protein: CASSRGQGPTGELFF.

This clonotype came up a few times. The chain employs TRBV7-9 and TRBJ2-3, with D possibly being TRBD2 (5 bases). CDR1 SEHNR and CDR2 FQNEAQ come from the germline V gene (reference sequence). Trimming pared 2 bases from V and 6 bases from J, leaving 6 bases between. The CDR3 spans 12 residues. CDR3 region: CASSLREDTQYF. The CDR3, as DNA: TGTGCCAGCAGCTTAAGGGAGGATACGCAGTATTTT.

In its sample, this clonotype was seen many times. The chain links TRBV20-1 to TRBJ1-5, with D uncertain. Trimming removed 5 bases from V and 2 bases from J, with 4 bases in between. This CDR3 has 11 amino acids. Looked up from germline, CDR1 is DFQATT and CDR2 is SNEGSKA (reference sequence). In DNA form, the CDR3 reads TGCAGTGCTCTCGGCAATCAGCCCCAGCATTTT. Translating gives CSALGNQPQHF.

The V gene is TRBV20-1, the J gene TRBJ2-1; 11 nucleotides agree with TRBD2. The junction had 7 bases not matched to a gene; V was cut back by 6 bases and J by 6 bases. This CDR3 is 14 amino acids long. CDR1 DFQATT and CDR2 SNEGSKA come from the germline V gene (reference sequence). CDR3 amino acids: CSAELAGASNEQFF. The CDR3 region has the DNA TGCAGTGCGGAACTAGCGGGAGCTAGCAATGAGCAGTTCTTC.

The chain is built from TRBV7-2 and TRBJ2-2; no clear D. The ends were cut back, 1 base at V and 4 bases at J, with 7 bases in the middle. There are 14 residues in the CDR3. Germline CDR1 reads SGHTA; CDR2 reads FQGNSA. The DNA of the CDR3 is TGTGCCAGCAGCTTAGGACGGACCACCGGGGAGCTGTTTTTT. This codes for CASSLGRTTGELFF.

The V gene is TRBV29-1, the J gene TRBJ2-3; 7 bases are shared with TRBD2. The V and J ends lost 2 bases and 1 base, in that order; junction bases with no gene match: 3. The CDR3 length is 14 residues. Germline CDR1 and CDR2: SQVTM and ANQGSEA. The CDR3 DNA reads TGCAGCGTTGAATTTGCGGGGGGCACAGATACGCAGTATTTT. As protein: CSVEFAGGTDTQYF.

The chain uses TRBV19 and TRBJ2-7; D unclear. The germline V gene encodes CDR1 LNHDA and CDR2 SQIVND (reference sequence). Trimming removed 6 bases at V and 2 bases at J, with 17 bases between. There are 15 residues in the CDR3. The CDR3 nucleotides read TGTGCCAGTAGACCGAGGCGGACCGCGACCTACGAGCAGTACTTC. This gives the protein CASRPRRTATYEQYF.

The V and J genes are TRBV2 and TRBJ1-1; D not certain. CDR1 is SNHLY, CDR2 FYNNEI, per germline. This CDR3 comprises 14 residues. Trimming took 3 bases from V and 5 from J, leaving 13 bases between them. The CDR3 nucleotides are TGTGCCAGCAGTGACGGACGGGCCCGGACTGAAGCTTTCTTT. It translates to CASSDGRARTEAFF.

There are a few counts of this clonotype. This sequence joins TRBV6-1 and TRBJ1-6; D is uncertain. With 7 bases removed from V and 10 bases from J, the gap between germline ends came to 11 bases. In germline, CDR1 is MNHNS, CDR2 SASEGT. This CDR3 is 12 amino acids long. The CDR3 protein is CASKTGGSPLHF. CDR3 DNA sequence: TGTGCCAGCAAAACCGGCGGATCACCCCTCCACTTT.

This clonotype was seen a few times. The chain uses TRBV24-1 and TRBJ2-3; 10 bases agree with TRBD1. The junction had 5 bases not matched to a gene; V was cut back by 4 bases and J by 5 bases. The CDR3 loop spans 15 amino acids. The germline V gene encodes CDR1 KGHDR and CDR2 SFDVKD. CDR3 sequence (DNA): TGTGCCACCAGTGACCCGGGACAGGGGTTAGATACGCAGTATTTT. Protein: CATSDPGQGLDTQYF.

The genes are TRBV29-1 and TRBJ2-1; D is possibly TRBD2 (6 bases). Germline-derived CDR1 and CDR2 are SQVTM and ANQGSEA. V was cut by 4 bases and J by 7 bases, with 20 bases left in between. The CDR3 is made up of 15 amino acids. The CDR3 DNA sequence: TGCAGCGTTGCGGGATTGGGAGGTATGGTAAATGAGCAGTTCTTC. Translated: CSVAGLGGMVNEQFF.

The table lists this clonotype with a few counts. This chain connects TRBV11-2 to TRBJ2-3; D uncertain. The V gene lost 3 bases and the J gene lost 2 bases, with 9 bases spanning the gap. Germline V gene data show CDR1 as SGHAT and CDR2 as FQNNGV. The CDR3 is 14 amino acids. The CDR3 bases are TGTGCCAGCAGCTTTTCAGGCTTCACAGATACGCAGTATTTT. Translation: CASSFSGFTDTQYF.